The rows below give T cell receptor beta chains drawn from one sample of a study of shared clonotypes between healthy human individuals. Profiled with immunoSEQ multiplex PCR; TCRdb holds only in-frame clones, not every one. The sample includes under 850,000 clones, 72% of them seen just once. Material: memory CD4+ T cells sorted from blood. All receptors derive from a woman in her thirties in good health. CDR3s include the opening cysteine and the closing phenylalanine or tryptophan. Fields, in order: clone size, D gene, J gene, V gene, CDR3 DNA, CDR3 protein. The D gene is left open where the match is weak. Part of the rows lack a size; the others show once, few, many or a class for expanded clones.

- | - | TRBJ2-3 | TRBV30 | TGTGCCTGGAGGGCCAAGGGTTCAGATACGCAGTATTTT | CAWRAKGSDTQYF
- | - | TRBJ2-1 | TRBV5-1 | TGCGCCAGCAGCTTGGCCCCGGCGGGCGTGGATGAGCAGTTCTTC | CASSLAPAGVDEQFF
- | - | TRBJ2-7 | TRBV7-9 | TGTGCCAGCAGCTTAGGGGTAGGTGTGTCGGAGTACTTC | CASSLGVGVSEYF
- | - | TRBJ2-2 | TRBV19 | TGTGCCAGTAGTATAAGTCCGGAAACCGGGGAGCTGTTTTTT | CASSISPETGELFF
- | - | TRBJ2-2 | TRBV19 | TGTGCCAGTAGCGACTTACTAGGACTCCCCGGGGAGCTGTTTTTT | CASSDLLGLPGELFF
- | TRBD2 | TRBJ2-1 | TRBV7-3 | TGTGCCAGCAGCAAACAACTAGCGTCCTACAATGAGCAGTTCTTC | CASSKQLASYNEQFF
- | - | TRBJ2-7 | TRBV9 | TGTGCCAGCAGCGCCCTACAGATCTCCTACGAGCAGTACTTC | CASSALQISYEQYF
- | - | TRBJ2-3 | TRBV5-6 | TGTGCCAGCAGCTTGGGTCCTAGCAGCACAGATACGCAGTATTTT | CASSLGPSSTDTQYF
few | TRBD1 | TRBJ2-3 | TRBV7-9 | TGTGCCAGCAGCCCTAGGACAGGGGCAGATACGCAGTATTTT | CASSPRTGADTQYF
many | TRBD2 | TRBJ2-1 | TRBV5-1 | TGCGCCAGCAGCACCTCTAGCGGTTCCTACAATGAGCAGTTCTTC | CASSTSSGSYNEQFF
- | - | TRBJ2-7 | TRBV6-4 | TGTGCCATCGCAGAAGGAGACACCGGTTCCTACGAGCAGTACTTC | CAIAEGDTGSYEQYF
- | TRBD1 | TRBJ2-1 | TRBV7-2 | TGTGCCAGCAGCTCCATGGGACAGGGGGTGGGCAATGAGCAGTTCTTC | CASSSMGQGVGNEQFF
- | - | TRBJ1-4 | TRBV2 | TGTGCCAGCAGTGAAATTAATTGGGGGACTGAAAAACTGTTTTTT | CASSEINWGTEKLFF
- | - | TRBJ2-7 | TRBV5-1 | TGCGCCAGCAGCTTGGGTGGGAGTGAAGCTTACTACGAGCAGTACTTC | CASSLGGSEAYYEQYF
- | TRBD1 | TRBJ2-1 | TRBV11-3 | TGTGCCAGCAGCTTAGGACAGGGGGATACTGAGCAGTTCTTC | CASSLGQGDTEQFF
- | - | TRBJ2-7 | TRBV28 | TGTGCCAGCAGTCTGCCCCCGGGACACGGGATCTACGAGCAGTACTTC | CASSLPPGHGIYEQYF
once | - | TRBJ1-2 | TRBV14 | TGTGCCAGCAGCCAGCGGGTCGACTATGGCTACACCTTC | CASSQRVDYGYTF
- | - | TRBJ1-5 | TRBV5-5 | TGTGCCAGCAGCTTGATCCCCGGCGGCAATCAGCCCCAGCATTTT | CASSLIPGGNQPQHF
- | - | TRBJ1-5 | TRBV21-1 | TGTGCCAGCAGCAGAGCACCTCAGCCCCAGCATTTT | CASSRAPQPQHF
once | - | TRBJ1-1 | TRBV7-8 | TGTGCCAGCAGCTTTTTTTCAGTTCTCCGGGGGTCCACTGAAGCTTTCTTT | CASSFFSVLRGSTEAFF
- | - | TRBJ2-1 | TRBV15 | TGTGCCACCAGCAGAGATTTAACGGGGCACCTAAGCTCCTACAATGAGCAGTTCTTC | CATSRDLTGHLSSYNEQFF
- | - | TRBJ2-7 | TRBV19 | TGTGCCAGTAGTACCACCAATCGGGACGGCGCCTACGAGCAGTACTTC | CASSTTNRDGAYEQYF
few | TRBD2 | TRBJ2-3 | TRBV5-1 | TGCGCCAGCAGCGGAATAGCGGGAGCTAGCACAGATACGCAGTATTTT | CASSGIAGASTDTQYF
few | - | TRBJ2-5 | TRBV27 | TGTGCCAGCAGTCCCGCCGAAGGGCGCGGCCAAGAGACCCAGTACTTC | CASSPAEGRGQETQYF
- | - | TRBJ1-1 | TRBV28 | TGTGCCAGCAGTTTGGGAGGGGGTACTGAAGCTTTCTTT | CASSLGGGTEAFF
few | - | TRBJ2-5 | TRBV27 | TGTGCCAGCAGTCCACGGTACCAAGAGACCCAGTACTTC | CASSPRYQETQYF